The 10 T cell receptor beta chains listed next were all sequenced from one sample in a study of radiotherapy plus CTLA-4 blockade in lung cancer. Profiling relied on immunoSEQ multiplex PCR, and the TCRdb table lists in-frame clones only, not all of them. The sample records 75,000 or so clones, around four fifths being singletons. The starting material was peripheral blood, obtained from a patient treated with radiotherapy plus ipilimumab. Receptor source: a human donor with non-small cell lung cancer who had a complete response to radiotherapy plus ipilimumab.

The rearrangement links TRBV28 to TRBJ1-5; no clear D gene. CDR3 length: 13 amino acids. V was trimmed by 2 bases and J by 1 base, leaving 3 bases between them. Looked up from germline, CDR1 is MDHEN and CDR2 is SYDVKM. The CDR3 nucleotides read TGTGCCAGCAGTTTAGGCAGCAATCAGCCCCAGCATTTT. It yields the protein CASSLGSNQPQHF.

The chain has TRBV4-3 and TRBJ2-6; D gene ambiguous. Germline V gene data show CDR1 as LGHNA and CDR2 as YSLEER. The CDR3 spans 17 residues. Between the trimmed V and J ends, which lost 0 bases and 2 bases, there was a span of 11 bases. In DNA form, the CDR3 reads TGCGCCAGCAGCCAAGATTTTCCGCGAACTGGGGCCAACGTCCTGACTTTC. Encoded protein: CASSQDFPRTGANVLTF.

The V gene is TRBV4-3, the J gene TRBJ2-7; TRBD1 aligns across 9 bases. The trim removed 1 base at V and 6 bases at J, leaving 7 bases unmatched. Germline V gene sequence: CDR1 LGHNA, CDR2 YSLEER. CDR3 length: 15 amino acids. The CDR3 here is CASSQGQDRGSEQYF. The CDR3 coding sequence is TGCGCCAGCAGCCAAGGTCAGGACAGGGGTTCCGAGCAGTACTTC.

This chain connects TRBV28 to TRBJ2-1; 7 bases map to TRBD2. Per the germline V gene, CDR1 is MDHEN and CDR2 is SYDVKM. This CDR3 has 14 residues. The V segment lost 5 bases and the J segment 8 bases; nucleotides outside the gene matches: 9. CDR3 amino acids: CASSPRVSGYEQFF. CDR3 nucleotide sequence: TGTGCCAGCAGTCCACGGGTTAGCGGGTATGAGCAGTTCTTC.

The chain uses TRBV11-2 and TRBJ1-2; TRBD1 agrees at 7 bases. This CDR3 comprises 15 residues. Germline V lookup: CDR1 SGHAT, CDR2 FQNNGV. The V segment lost 1 base and the J segment 0 bases; nucleotides outside the gene matches: 2. The chain's CDR3 is CASSLGDRPNYGYTF. CDR3 coding DNA: TGTGCCAGCAGCTTAGGGGACAGACCTAACTATGGCTACACCTTC.

The chain uses TRBV29-1 and TRBJ2-5; 8 positions match TRBD2. Germline CDR1 and CDR2: SQVTM and ANQGSEA. The CDR3 runs 12 residues. V gave up 4 bases and J gave up 9 bases; unmatched junction bases: 7. The CDR3 region has the DNA TGCAGCGTTGTTCGGAATAGCGGGGCCCAGTACTTC. Its protein product is CSVVRNSGAQYF.

The chain couples TRBV18 to TRBJ2-7; TRBD2 might be the D (5 bases). With 0 bases removed from V and 1 base from J, the gap between germline ends came to 22 bases. The CDR3 covers 19 residues. Germline CDR1 KGHSH, CDR2 LQKENI. As DNA, the CDR3 is TGTGCCAGCTCACCACCCCCCCGGCCTCTAGCCCAGACATCCTACGAGCAGTACGTC. It is translated as CASSPPPRPLAQTSYEQYV.

V and J are TRBV19 and TRBJ1-1; tentative D call: TRBD1 (6 bases). V lost 9 bases to trimming and J lost 4 bases, with 15 bases between them. CDR1 and CDR2 from the germline V gene are LNHDA and SQIVND (reference sequence). The CDR3 has 13 amino acids. The CDR3 reads CARSWGGGTEAFF. The CDR3 DNA follows: TGTGCCAGGAGTTGGGGAGGGGGCACTGAAGCTTTCTTT.

This clone was recorded a few times. The chain is built from TRBV7-9 and TRBJ2-7; tentatively, D is TRBD1 or TRBD2 (5 bases each). V was pared by 5 bases and J by 5 bases, with 16 bases between. From germline, CDR1 is SEHNR and CDR2 FQNEAQ (reference sequence). The CDR3 length is 14 residues. The CDR3: CASSGDRQGHEQYV. In DNA form, the CDR3 reads TGTGCCAGCAGCGGGGACCGGCAGGGCCACGAGCAGTACGTC.

The chain links TRBV21-1 to TRBJ1-1; the D segment call TRBD1 is taken from the table without a DNA check. TRBV21-1 counts as a pseudogene. The CDR3 extends over 15 amino acids. The CDR3 reads CASSHRGRGDTEAFF. CDR3 DNA: TGTGCCAGCAGCCACAGGGGGCGAGGGGACACTGAAGCTTTCTTT.